This paragraph covers one T cell receptor (beta chain) sequence. The data derive from a study of blood T cell repertoires in COVID-19. Looking at the study overall: Samples of COVID-19 (acute and convalescent) were obtained from the United States, Italy and Spain.

As handled by the study authors: Reference gene primer amplification gave nucleated cell count estimates. Repertoires were generated with immunoSEQ multiplex PCR, while TCRdb's copy carries only in-frame clones and drops some. V, J and clone size reflect that table, while D and trimming were determined from the DNA. The sample yields a few hundred thousand clones, 90% seen once. Trimming shortened V by 11 bases and J by 4 bases, and 9 bases separated the two germline ends. This CDR3 contains 12 residues. CDR1 MNHEY and CDR2 SVGAGI come from the germline V gene. Within 2 weeks of study entry, exposed participants had contacted a PCR-confirmed or clinician-diagnosed COVID-19 case.

The sample comprised PBMCs or T cells enriched from blood (not recorded which). The chain couples TRBV6-5 to TRBJ1-6; D remains unclear. This TCR was recovered from a man aged 30 to 39 who had been exposed to COVID-19. CDR3 DNA: TGTGCCGACGGGGAGTATAATTCACCCCTCCACTTT. Protein product: CADGEYNSPLHF.